The T cell receptor beta chain described here comes from a study of regulatory T cells in long-lasting Graves disease. Study information: Antithyroid drug use was under 3 months in newly diagnosed Graves' patients.

In this sample, this clonotype turned up many times. The antigen remains undetermined. Both iRepertoire HTBI primers and Arm-PCR of CDR3 regions were used to build the TCR beta libraries. Each CDR3 protein is one row after TCRdb ran MiXCR on the multiplex PCR reads. The sample has under 450,000 distinct CDR3 sequences, about an eighth seen once. Study findings and constraints: Favored gene segments in persistent disease were TRBV28, TRBJ1-2 and TRBJ2-5. TCR diversity was lower in persistent than newly diagnosed Graves' disease.

Time point indicated: newly diagnosed GD, antithyroid drugs for less than 3 months. With RNA extracted from PBMCs as input, the TCR library was made. The CDR3 is made up of 17 amino acids. V lost 5 bases to trimming and J lost 0 bases, with 16 bases between them. These sequences were also reported in another study, on T cells in Graves' hyperthyroidism and ophthalmopathy. According to that study: When the TCR CDR3 underwent first-round RT-PCR, the HTBI primer set was used.

Sequencing was performed on peripheral blood mononuclear cells (PBMCs), taken at new diagnosis, from a patient treated with antithyroid drugs. J is TRBJ2-2 and V is TRBV12-3 or TRBV12-4; D is perhaps TRBD1 (6 bases). The TCR was taken from a woman under 30 with Graves disease. DNA of the CDR3: TGTGCCAGCAGTCCGACAGGTTGGCGATCGAACACCGGGGAGCTGTTTTTT. Residues: CASSPTGWRSNTGELFF.